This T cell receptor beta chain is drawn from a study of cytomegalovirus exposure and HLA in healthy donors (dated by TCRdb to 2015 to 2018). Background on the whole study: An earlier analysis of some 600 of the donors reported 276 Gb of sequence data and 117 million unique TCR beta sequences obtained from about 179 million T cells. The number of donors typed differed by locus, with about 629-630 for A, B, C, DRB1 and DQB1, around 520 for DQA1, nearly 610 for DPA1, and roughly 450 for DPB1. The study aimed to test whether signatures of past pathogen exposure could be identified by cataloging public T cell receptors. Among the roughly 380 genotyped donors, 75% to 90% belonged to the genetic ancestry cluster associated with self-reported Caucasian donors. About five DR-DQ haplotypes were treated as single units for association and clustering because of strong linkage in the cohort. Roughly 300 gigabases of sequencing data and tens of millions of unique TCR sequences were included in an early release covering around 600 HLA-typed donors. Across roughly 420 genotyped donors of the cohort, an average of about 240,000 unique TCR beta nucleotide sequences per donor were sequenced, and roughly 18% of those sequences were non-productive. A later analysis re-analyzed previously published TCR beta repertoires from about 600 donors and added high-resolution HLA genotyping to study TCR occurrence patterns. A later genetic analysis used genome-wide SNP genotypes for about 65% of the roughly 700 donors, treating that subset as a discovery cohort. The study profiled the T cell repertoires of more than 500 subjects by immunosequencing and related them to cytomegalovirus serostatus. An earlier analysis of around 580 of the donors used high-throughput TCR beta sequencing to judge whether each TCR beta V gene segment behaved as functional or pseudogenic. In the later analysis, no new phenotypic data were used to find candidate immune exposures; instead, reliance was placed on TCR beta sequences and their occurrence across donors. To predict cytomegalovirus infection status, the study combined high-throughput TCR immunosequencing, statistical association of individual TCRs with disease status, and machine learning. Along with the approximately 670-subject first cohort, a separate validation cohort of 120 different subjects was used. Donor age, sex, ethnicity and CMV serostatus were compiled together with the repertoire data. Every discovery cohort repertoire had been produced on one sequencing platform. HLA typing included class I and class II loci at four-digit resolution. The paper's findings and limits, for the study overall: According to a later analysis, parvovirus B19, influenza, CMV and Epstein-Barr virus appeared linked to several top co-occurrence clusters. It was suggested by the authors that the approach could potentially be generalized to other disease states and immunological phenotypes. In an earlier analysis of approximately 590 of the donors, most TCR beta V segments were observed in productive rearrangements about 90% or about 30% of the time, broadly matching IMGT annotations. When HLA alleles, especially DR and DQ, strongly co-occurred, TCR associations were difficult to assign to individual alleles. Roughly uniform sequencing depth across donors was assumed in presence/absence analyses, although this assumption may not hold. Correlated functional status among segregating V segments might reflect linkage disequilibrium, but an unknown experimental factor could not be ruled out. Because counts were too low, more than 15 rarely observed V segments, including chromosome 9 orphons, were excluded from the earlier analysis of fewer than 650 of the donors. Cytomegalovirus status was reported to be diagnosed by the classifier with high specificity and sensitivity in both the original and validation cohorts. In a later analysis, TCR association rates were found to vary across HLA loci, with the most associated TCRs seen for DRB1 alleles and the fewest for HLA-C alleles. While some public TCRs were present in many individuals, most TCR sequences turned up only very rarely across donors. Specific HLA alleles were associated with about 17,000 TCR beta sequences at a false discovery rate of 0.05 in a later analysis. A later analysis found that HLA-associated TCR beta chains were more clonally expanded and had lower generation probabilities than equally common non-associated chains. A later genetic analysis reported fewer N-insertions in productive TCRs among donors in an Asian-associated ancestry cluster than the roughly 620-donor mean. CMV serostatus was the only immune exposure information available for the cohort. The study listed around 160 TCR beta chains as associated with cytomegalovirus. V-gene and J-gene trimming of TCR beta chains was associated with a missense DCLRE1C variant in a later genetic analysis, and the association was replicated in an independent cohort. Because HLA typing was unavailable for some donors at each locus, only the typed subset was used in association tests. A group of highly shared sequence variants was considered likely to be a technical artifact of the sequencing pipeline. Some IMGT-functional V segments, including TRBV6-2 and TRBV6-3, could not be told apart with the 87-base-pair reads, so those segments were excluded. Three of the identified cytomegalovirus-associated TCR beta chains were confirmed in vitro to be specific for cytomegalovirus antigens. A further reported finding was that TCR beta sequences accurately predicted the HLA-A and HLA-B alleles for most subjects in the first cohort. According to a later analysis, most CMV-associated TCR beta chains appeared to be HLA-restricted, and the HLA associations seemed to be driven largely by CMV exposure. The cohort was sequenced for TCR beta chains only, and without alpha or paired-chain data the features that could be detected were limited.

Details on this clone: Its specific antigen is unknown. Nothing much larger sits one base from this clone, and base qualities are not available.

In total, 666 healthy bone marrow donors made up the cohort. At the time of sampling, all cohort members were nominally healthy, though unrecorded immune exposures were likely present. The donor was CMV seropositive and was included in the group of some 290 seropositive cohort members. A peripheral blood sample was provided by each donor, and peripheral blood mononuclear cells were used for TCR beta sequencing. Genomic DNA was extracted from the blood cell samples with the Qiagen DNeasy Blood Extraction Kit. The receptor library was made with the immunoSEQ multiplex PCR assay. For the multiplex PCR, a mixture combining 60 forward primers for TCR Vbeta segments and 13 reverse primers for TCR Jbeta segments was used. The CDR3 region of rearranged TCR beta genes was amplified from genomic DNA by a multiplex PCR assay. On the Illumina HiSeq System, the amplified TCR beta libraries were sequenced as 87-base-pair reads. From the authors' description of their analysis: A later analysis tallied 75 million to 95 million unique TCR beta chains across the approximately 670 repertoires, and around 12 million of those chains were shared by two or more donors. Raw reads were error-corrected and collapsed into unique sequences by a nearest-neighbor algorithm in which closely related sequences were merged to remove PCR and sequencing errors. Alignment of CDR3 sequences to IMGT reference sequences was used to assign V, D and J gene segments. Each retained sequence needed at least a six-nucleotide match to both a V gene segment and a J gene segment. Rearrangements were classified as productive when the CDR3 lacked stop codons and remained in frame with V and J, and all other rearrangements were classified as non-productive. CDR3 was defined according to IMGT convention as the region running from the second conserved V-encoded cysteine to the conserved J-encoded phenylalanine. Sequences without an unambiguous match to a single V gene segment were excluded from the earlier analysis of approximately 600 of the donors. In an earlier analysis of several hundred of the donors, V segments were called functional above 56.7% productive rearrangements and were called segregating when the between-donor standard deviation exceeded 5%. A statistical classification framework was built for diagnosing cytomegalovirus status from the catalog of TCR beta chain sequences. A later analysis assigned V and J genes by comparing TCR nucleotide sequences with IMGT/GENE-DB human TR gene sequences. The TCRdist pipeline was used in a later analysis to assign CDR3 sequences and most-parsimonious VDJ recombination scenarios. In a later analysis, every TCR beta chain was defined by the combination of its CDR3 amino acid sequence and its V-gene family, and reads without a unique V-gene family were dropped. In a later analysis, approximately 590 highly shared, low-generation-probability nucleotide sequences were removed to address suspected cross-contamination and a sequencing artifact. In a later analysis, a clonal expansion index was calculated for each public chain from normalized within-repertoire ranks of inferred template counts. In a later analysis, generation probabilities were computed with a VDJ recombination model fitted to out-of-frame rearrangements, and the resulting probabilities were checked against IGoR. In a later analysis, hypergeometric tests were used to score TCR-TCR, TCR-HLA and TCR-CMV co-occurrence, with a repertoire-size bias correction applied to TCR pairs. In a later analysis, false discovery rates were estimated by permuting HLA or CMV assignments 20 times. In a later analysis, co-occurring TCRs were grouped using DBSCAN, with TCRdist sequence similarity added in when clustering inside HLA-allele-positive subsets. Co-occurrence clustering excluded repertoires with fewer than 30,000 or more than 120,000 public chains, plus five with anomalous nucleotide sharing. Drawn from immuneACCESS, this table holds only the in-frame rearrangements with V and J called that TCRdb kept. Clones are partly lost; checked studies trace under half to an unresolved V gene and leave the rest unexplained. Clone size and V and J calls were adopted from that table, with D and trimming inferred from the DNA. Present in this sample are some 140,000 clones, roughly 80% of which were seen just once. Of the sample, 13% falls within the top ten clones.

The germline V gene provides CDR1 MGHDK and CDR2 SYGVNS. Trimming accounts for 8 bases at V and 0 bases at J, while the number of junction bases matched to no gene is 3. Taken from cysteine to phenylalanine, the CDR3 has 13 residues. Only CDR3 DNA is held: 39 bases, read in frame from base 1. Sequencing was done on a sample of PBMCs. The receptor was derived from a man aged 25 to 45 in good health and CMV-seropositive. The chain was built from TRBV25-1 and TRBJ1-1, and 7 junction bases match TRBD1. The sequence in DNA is TGTGCCAGCGTCGACAGGGTGAACACTGAAGCTTTCTTT. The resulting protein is CASVDRVNTEAFF.